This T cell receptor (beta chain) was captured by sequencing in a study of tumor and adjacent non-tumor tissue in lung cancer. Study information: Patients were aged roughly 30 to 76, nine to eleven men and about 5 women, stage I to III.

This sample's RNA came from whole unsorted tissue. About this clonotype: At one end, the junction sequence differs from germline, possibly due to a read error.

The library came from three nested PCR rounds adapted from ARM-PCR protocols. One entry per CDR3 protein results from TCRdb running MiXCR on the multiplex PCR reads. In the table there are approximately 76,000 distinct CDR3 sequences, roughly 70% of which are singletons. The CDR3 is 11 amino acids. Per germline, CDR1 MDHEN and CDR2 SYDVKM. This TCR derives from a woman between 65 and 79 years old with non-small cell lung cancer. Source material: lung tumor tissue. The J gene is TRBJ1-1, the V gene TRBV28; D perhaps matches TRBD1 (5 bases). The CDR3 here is CAGSSGGEAFF. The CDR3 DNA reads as TGTGCCGGCAGCTCGGGGGGAGAGGCTTTCTTT.